Listed below are T cell receptor beta chains from one sample, sequenced in a study of cytomegalovirus exposure and HLA in healthy donors. Clones were read by immunoSEQ multiplex PCR, and TCRdb kept only the in-frame ones, dropping some. The sample table sets out approximately 120,000 clones. Material for sequencing was PBMCs. These receptors all come from a man between 40 and 49 years old in good health and CMV-seronegative. Each CDR3 is given with its conserved first and last residue. Fields, in order: D gene, J gene, V gene, CDR3 DNA, CDR3 protein. A D gene is named only where the DNA matches it firmly.

TRBD2 TRBJ2-2 TRBV5-8 TGTGCCAGCAGCCTTAGCGGGACGAACACCGGGGAGCTGTTTTTT CASSLSGTNTGELFF
TRBD1 TRBJ2-5 TRBV6-5 TGTGCCAGCAGCCCGCCGGGACAGGGGGCGAGGGAGCAGTACTTC CASSPPGQGAREQYF
TRBD2 TRBJ2-7 TRBV6-5 TGTGCCAGTACCCCAAGTACCGGGGGGTTTGGCGAACAGTACTTC CASTPSTGGFGEQYF
. TRBJ2-7 TRBV5-5 TGTGCCAGCAGCTTCGAACCGGGACTGCGATACGAGCAGTACTTC CASSFEPGLRYEQYF
. TRBJ2-1 TRBV6-6 TGTGCCAGCAGTCTCGGTAGCTCCTACAATGAGCAGTTCTTC CASSLGSSYNEQFF
TRBD1 TRBJ2-6 TRBV4-1 TGCGCCAGCAGCCAAGAGGGACAGGGGCGCCTACCTTCTGGGGCCAACGTCCTGACTTTC CASSQEGQGRLPSGANVLTF
TRBD1 TRBJ2-7 TRBV28 TGTGCCAGCTTCGACAGGGGGGGGACAATCACCACCTACGAGCAGTACTTC CASFDRGGTITTYEQYF
TRBD2 TRBJ2-1 TRBV5-1 TGCGCCAGCAGCTTCCAGCTAGCGGGAGACGATGAGCAGTTCTTC CASSFQLAGDDEQFF
. TRBJ1-4 TRBV6-6 TGTGCCAGCAGTCTACAAGGGGTTAATGAAAAACTGTTTTTT CASSLQGVNEKLFF
. TRBJ2-7 TRBV4-1 TGCGCCAGCAGCCAGTACGGTGCCTACGAGCAGTACTTC CASSQYGAYEQYF
. TRBJ2-6 TRBV30 TGTGCCTTGGGTCAGCGGAACAACTCTGGGGCCAACGTCCTGACTTTC CALGQRNNSGANVLTF
. TRBJ1-1 TRBV9 TGTGCCAGCAGCGTAGAAGTGGACACTGAAGCTTCCTTT CASSVEVDTEASF
TRBD2 TRBJ2-7 TRBV7-9 TGTGCCAGCAGCCAAGGGAGGGAGTCAACCTACGAGCAGTACTTC CASSQGRESTYEQYF
. TRBJ2-7 TRBV7-2 TGTGCCAGCAGCTTAGGCCCCCGGGGGTTATCCTACGAGCAGTACTTC CASSLGPRGLSYEQYF
. TRBJ2-7 TRBV5-5 TGTGCCAGCAGCTTGGGCCCAAACGGCGGTGAGCAGTACTTC CASSLGPNGGEQYF
TRBD2 TRBJ2-1 TRBV7-6 TGTGCCAGCAGCTTAGTGGGTAGCGGGGCAGGCGGGGTCTACAATGAGCAGTTCTTC CASSLVGSGAGGVYNEQFF
. TRBJ1-1 TRBV5-8 TGTGCCAGCAACTCCGGGACTACGGAGAGAGGGCAAGCTTTCTTT CASNSGTTERGQAFF
TRBD1 TRBJ1-5 TRBV7-2 TGTGCCAGCAGCTCTGGACAGGGCAGCAATCAGCCCCAGCATTTT CASSSGQGSNQPQHF
TRBD1 TRBJ1-5 TRBV11-3 TGTGCCAGCAGCCCGGGGACAGGGGACCGCAATCAGCCCCAGCATTTT CASSPGTGDRNQPQHF
. TRBJ1-2 TRBV5-5 TGTGCCAGCAGCCCGGGGGGATACTATGGCTACACCTTC CASSPGGYYGYTF
. TRBJ1-2 TRBV7-9 TGTGCCAGCAGCTTAGAGAAGGGGTGGAGCTATGGCTACACCTTC CASSLEKGWSYGYTF
. TRBJ1-6 TRBV4-3 TGCGCCAGCAGCCAAGAGGGCAGAAATTCACCCCTCCACTTT CASSQEGRNSPLHF
. TRBJ2-3 TRBV21-1 TGTGCCAGCATGCTCATAAACCCGGGAAACACAGATACGCAGTATTTT CASMLINPGNTDTQYF
. TRBJ1-4 TRBV7-7 TGTGCTAGCAGCCCCCCGGTGGCAACTAATGAAAAACTGTTTTTT CASSPPVATNEKLFF
TRBD2 TRBJ2-3 TRBV7-2 TGTGCCAGCAGCCCGTGGACTAGCGCCACAGATACGCAGTATTTT CASSPWTSATDTQYF
TRBD1 TRBJ1-5 TRBV19 TGTGCCAGTAACCGACAGGGCGGCAATCAGCCCCAGCATTTT CASNRQGGNQPQHF
. TRBJ2-7 TRBV30 TGTGCCTGCGGGACTTTCTCCTACGAGCAGTACTTC CACGTFSYEQYF
TRBD1 TRBJ1-2 TRBV5-1 TGCGCCAGCAAGACAGGGGGCGGTTACGGCTATGGCTACACCTTC CASKTGGGYGYGYTF
. TRBJ1-1 TRBV6-1 TGTGCCAGCAGTGCTCGAGATGAAGCTTTCTTT CASSARDEAFF
. TRBJ2-2 TRBV11-2 TGTGCCAGCAGCCCTACAGTCCTTCGGAACACCGGGGAGCTGTTTTTT CASSPTVLRNTGELFF
TRBD1 TRBJ1-1 TRBV5-8 TGTGCCAGCAGTCGCGACAGGGGGGACACTGAAGCTTTCTTT CASSRDRGDTEAFF
. TRBJ1-5 TRBV30 TGTGCCTGGGATACAGGAAGCAATCAGCCCCAGCATTTT CAWDTGSNQPQHF
TRBD2 TRBJ2-1 TRBV5-4 TGTGCCAGCAGCCGGGGGGTCACCAACGCCTACAATGAGCAGTTCTTC CASSRGVTNAYNEQFF
. TRBJ2-3 TRBV20-1 TGCAGTGCCCAGCGGAATACGCAGTATTTT CSAQRNTQYF
. TRBJ1-2 TRBV28 TGTGCCAGCCTCGACAGGTGGCTCTATGGCTACACCTTC CASLDRWLYGYTF
. TRBJ2-7 TRBV7-9 TGTGCCAGCAGCCTTTTCGGGGAAGGGAATAGGTCCTACGAGCAGTACTTC CASSLFGEGNRSYEQYF
TRBD2 TRBJ2-1 TRBV4-1 TGCGCCAGCAGCCAAACACCTCAGACTAGCGGGACTTTTCGAGAGCAGTTCTTC CASSQTPQTSGTFREQFF
TRBD1 TRBJ1-3 TRBV9 TGTGCCAGCAGCGCGAGACAGGGGTCGAACCTCTCTGGAAACACCATATATTTT CASSARQGSNLSGNTIYF
. TRBJ2-7 TRBV5-1 TGCGCCAGCAGCTTGGTGTCTAGATACTCCTACGAGCAGTACTTC CASSLVSRYSYEQYF
. TRBJ2-7 TRBV5-6 TGTGCCAGCAGCTTGACCAGGTCCTACGAGCAGTACTTC CASSLTRSYEQYF
. TRBJ2-2 TRBV11-3 TGTGCCAGCAGCCCAACTCCCCTCCCCGGGTCAAAGAACACCGGGGAGCTGTTTTTT CASSPTPLPGSKNTGELFF
. TRBJ2-7 TRBV19 TGTGCCAGTAGCCCAATAGCCACAGGGATCTACGAGCAGTACTTC CASSPIATGIYEQYF
TRBD1 TRBJ1-3 TRBV5-1 TGCGCCAGCAGCTTGGCTCCTGGACAGGGGGGTTCTGGAAACACCATATATTTT CASSLAPGQGGSGNTIYF
. TRBJ2-3 TRBV19 TGTGCCAGTAGTTCTACAGGGCCAGGGACCACAGATACGCAGTATTTT CASSSTGPGTTDTQYF
. TRBJ2-7 TRBV6-1 TGTGCCAGCAGAACAGACGGAATGAGCTCCTACGAGCAGTACTTC CASRTDGMSSYEQYF
TRBD1 TRBJ1-4 TRBV6-5 TGTGCCAGCAGTCCTCCAGGGGGTGAAAAACTGTTTTTT CASSPPGGEKLFF
TRBD2 TRBJ2-7 TRBV5-1 TGCGCCAGCAGCTTAACTAGCGGGAGTAACGAGCAGTACTTC CASSLTSGSNEQYF
. TRBJ2-1 TRBV9 TGTGCCAGCAGCGTAGGGAGCGAGACCAACTACAATGAGCAGTTCTTC CASSVGSETNYNEQFF
. TRBJ2-7 TRBV7-7 TGTGCTAGCAGCTTAACTCCGAGCTCCTACGAGCAGTACTTC CASSLTPSSYEQYF
. TRBJ2-5 TRBV10-1 TGCGCCAGCAGTGATAGGAGGAATACCCAAGAGACCCAGTACTTC CASSDRRNTQETQYF
. TRBJ1-2 TRBV19 TGTGCCAGTAGGGACAGAGGACACGGCTACACCTTC CASRDRGHGYTF
. TRBJ1-2 TRBV6-1 TGTGCCAGCAGTGAAACAGCTAACTATGGCTACACCTTC CASSETANYGYTF